These T cell receptor beta chains were read from a single sample in a study of CD8+CD57+ T cells in acquired aplastic anemia. TCRdb re-called the reads through MiXCR, storing one row per CDR3 protein. Of about 210,000 distinct CDR3 sequences listed, about a third were seen once; the top ten hold 1.1%. Sequencing was done on a sample of sorted CD4+, CD8+, or CD8+CD57+ T cells (not recorded which) from PBMCs. These receptors all come from a human donor in good health, serving as a control. Each CDR3 is given with its conserved first and last residue. Each record gives: clone size, V gene, J gene, D gene, CDR3 protein, CDR3 DNA. The D gene is left open where the match is weak. Size is omitted from some rows. Given values are once, few, many or a class for expanded clones.

size: many; V: TRBV9; J: TRBJ2-5; D: -; CDR3: CASSVGGGEETQYF; DNA: TGTGCCAGCAGCGTAGGTGGCGGAGAAGAGACCCAGTACTTC
size: once; V: TRBV19; J: TRBJ2-1; D: TRBD2; CDR3: CASSIVGGGYNEQFF; DNA: TGTGCCAGTAGTATAGTCGGCGGGGGTTACAATGAGCAGTTCTTC
size: many; V: TRBV19; J: TRBJ1-3; D: TRBD1; CDR3: CASSVNPGQGGNTIYF; DNA: TGTGCCAGTAGTGTAAATCCGGGACAGGGTGGAAACACCATATATTTT
size: -; V: TRBV2; J: TRBJ2-7; D: -; CDR3: CASSPRDSQTLEQYF; DNA: TGTGCCAGCAGCCCCCGGGACTCCCAGACTCTCGAGCAGTACTTC
size: few; V: TRBV10-2; J: TRBJ1-3; D: -; CDR3: CATSPGRNSGNTIYF; DNA: TGCGCCACCTCCCCCGGCCGGAACTCTGGAAACACCATATATTTT
size: many; V: TRBV7-9; J: TRBJ2-1; D: -; CDR3: CASSLVSLALGEQFF; DNA: TGTGCCAGCAGCTTAGTTAGCCTAGCGTTGGGTGAGCAGTTCTTC
size: many; V: TRBV10-2; J: TRBJ2-5; D: TRBD2; CDR3: CASSGRVGQETQYF; DNA: TGCGCCAGTAGCGGGAGGGTAGGCCAAGAGACCCAGTACTTC
size: once; V: TRBV9; J: TRBJ1-2; D: TRBD1; CDR3: CASSVGGDREGYGYTF; DNA: TGTGCCAGCAGCGTAGGAGGGGACAGGGAAGGGTATGGCTACACCTTC
size: once; V: TRBV25-1; J: TRBJ2-3; D: TRBD1; CDR3: CASSERTGGLDTQYF; DNA: TGTGCCAGCAGTGAGAGGACAGGGGGCTTAGATACGCAGTATTTT
size: -; V: TRBV24-1; J: TRBJ2-7; D: TRBD2; CDR3: CATRMLAGGFYEQYF; DNA: TGTGCCACCAGGATGCTAGCGGGGGGATTCTACGAGCAGTACTTC
size: many; V: TRBV24-1; J: TRBJ2-3; D: TRBD2; CDR3: CATSDPRGATDTQYF; DNA: TGTGCCACCAGTGATCCGCGGGGGGCCACAGATACGCAGTATTTT
size: -; V: TRBV5-4; J: TRBJ1-2; D: TRBD1; CDR3: CASSVDRGPNYGYTF; DNA: TGTGCCAGCAGCGTCGACAGGGGTCCTAACTATGGCTACACCTTC
size: -; V: TRBV25-1; J: TRBJ2-7; D: TRBD2; CDR3: CASSEGKGLAVSYEQCF; DNA: TGTGCCAGCAGTGAGGGGAAGGGACTAGCGGTTTCCTACGAGCAGTGCTTC
size: -; V: TRBV20-1; J: TRBJ2-7; D: TRBD2; CDR3: CSARDSGGAWEQYF; DNA: TGCAGTGCTAGAGATAGCGGGGGGGCTTGGGAGCAGTACTTC
size: many; V: TRBV14; J: TRBJ2-7; D: TRBD1; CDR3: CASSQTWGRGLPYEQYF; DNA: TGTGCCAGCAGCCAAACCTGGGGCAGGGGGCTTCCCTACGAGCAGTACTTC
size: many; V: TRBV20-1; J: TRBJ1-1; D: TRBD1; CDR3: CSGTGGGENTEAFF; DNA: TGCAGTGGAACAGGGGGCGGCGAGAACACTGAAGCTTTCTTT
size: many; V: TRBV24-1; J: TRBJ2-5; D: TRBD1; CDR3: CATSGHGTGEETQYF; DNA: TGTGCCACCAGTGGCCACGGGACAGGCGAAGAGACCCAGTACTTC
size: many; V: TRBV15; J: TRBJ2-4; D: -; CDR3: CATSTSGTYLAKNIQYF; DNA: TGTGCCACCAGCACCTCGGGGACTTACCTAGCCAAAAACATTCAGTACTTC
size: -; V: TRBV7-2; J: TRBJ1-6; D: TRBD1; CDR3: CASGQATNSPLHF; DNA: TGTGCCAGCGGACAGGCGACTAATTCACCCCTCCACTTT
size: many; V: TRBV7-2; J: TRBJ2-7; D: -; CDR3: CASSLMSYKGYEQYF; DNA: TGTGCCAGCAGCTTAATGAGTTACAAAGGCTACGAGCAGTACTTC
size: many; V: TRBV29-1; J: TRBJ2-1; D: TRBD2; CDR3: CSENRAGVHNEQFF; DNA: TGCAGCGAAAACAGAGCGGGAGTACACAATGAGCAGTTCTTC
size: few; V: TRBV2; J: TRBJ2-7; D: -; CDR3: CAGNARDYEQYF; DNA: TGTGCAGGCAATGCCAGGGACTACGAGCAGTACTTC
size: -; V: TRBV12-5; J: TRBJ2-1; D: -; CDR3: CASGLALSGTRNKQFF; DNA: TGTGCTAGTGGTTTGGCCTTATCCGGGACGAGAAACAAGCAGTTCTTC
size: -; V: TRBV6-5; J: TRBJ1-3; D: -; CDR3: CASSYVQGSGNTIYF; DNA: TGTGCCAGCAGTTATGTCCAGGGGTCCGGAAACACCATATATTTT
size: -; V: TRBV10-3; J: TRBJ1-5; D: -; CDR3: CAIAPNRVNQPQHF; DNA: TGTGCCATCGCTCCAAACAGGGTCAATCAGCCCCAGCATTTT
size: few; V: TRBV4-2; J: TRBJ1-6; D: TRBD1; CDR3: CASSQDTGGGSPLHF; DNA: TGTGCCAGCAGCCAAGATACAGGGGGGGGTTCACCCCTCCACTTT
size: -; V: TRBV2; J: TRBJ1-2; D: -; CDR3: CACSARDLDNYGYTF; DNA: -
size: many; V: TRBV5-1; J: TRBJ1-2; D: TRBD1; CDR3: CASSPATGYGYTF; DNA: TGCGCCAGCAGCCCCGCGACAGGGTATGGCTACACCTTC
size: few; V: TRBV4-2; J: TRBJ2-7; D: TRBD2; CDR3: CASSQDYLAESYEQYF; DNA: TGTGCCAGCAGCCAAGATTACCTAGCGGAATCCTACGAGCAGTACTTC
size: many; V: TRBV5-1; J: TRBJ2-7; D: TRBD1; CDR3: CASSPGQDVQYF; DNA: TGCGCCAGCAGCCCAGGACAGGATGTGCAGTACTTC
size: -; V: TRBV7-3; J: TRBJ1-2; D: -; CDR3: CASSLQGLETNYGYTF; DNA: TGTGCCAGCAGCTTGCAGGGGCTTGAAACTAACTATGGCTACACCTTC
size: many; V: TRBV29-1; J: TRBJ2-5; D: -; CDR3: CSALLGNGETQYF; DNA: TGCAGCGCCCTATTGGGGAACGGGGAGACCCAGTACTTC
size: many; V: TRBV29-1; J: TRBJ2-1; D: TRBD2; CDR3: CSVDGAGGPRNEQFF; DNA: TGCAGCGTTGATGGTGCGGGGGGGCCGCGGAATGAGCAGTTCTTC
size: many; V: TRBV25-1; J: TRBJ2-1; D: TRBD2; CDR3: CASTRSGSSYNEQFF; DNA: TGTGCCAGCACACGTAGCGGGAGCTCCTACAATGAGCAGTTCTTC
size: -; V: TRBV7-3; J: TRBJ2-7; D: TRBD1; CDR3: CASSLKARGQGALSYEQYF; DNA: TGTGCCAGCAGCTTAAAAGCCCGTGGACAGGGGGCGCTTTCCTACGAGCAGTACTTC
size: -; V: TRBV7-8; J: TRBJ2-3; D: -; CDR3: CASSSRVLLDTQYF; DNA: TGTGCCAGCAGCTCAAGAGTACTACTGGATACGCAGTATTTT